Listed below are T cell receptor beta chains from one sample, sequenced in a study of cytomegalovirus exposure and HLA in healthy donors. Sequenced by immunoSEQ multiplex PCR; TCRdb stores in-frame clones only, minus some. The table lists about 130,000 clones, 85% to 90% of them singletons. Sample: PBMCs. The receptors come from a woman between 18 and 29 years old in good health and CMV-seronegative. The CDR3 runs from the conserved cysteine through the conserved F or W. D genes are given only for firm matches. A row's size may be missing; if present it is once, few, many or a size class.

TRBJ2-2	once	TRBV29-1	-	CSVAISANTGELFF	TGCAGCGTAGCTATTTCTGCGAACACCGGGGAGCTGTTTTTT
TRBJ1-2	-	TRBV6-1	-	CASSVIRPRDSYGYTF	TGTGCCAGCAGTGTTATACGTCCGAGAGACAGCTATGGCTACACCTTC
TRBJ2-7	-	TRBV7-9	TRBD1	CASSNTDRAHEQYF	TGTGCCAGCAGCAATACGGACAGGGCCCACGAGCAGTACTTC
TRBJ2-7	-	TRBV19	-	CASSICCWDTSYEQYF	TGTGCCAGTAGTATCTGCTGTTGGGACACTTCCTACGAGCAGTACTTC
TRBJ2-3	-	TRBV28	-	CASSWQGRTDTQYF	TGTGCCAGCAGCTGGCAGGGCCGCACAGATACGCAGTATTTT
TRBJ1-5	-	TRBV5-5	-	CASSFTRGGVESIQPQHF	TGTGCCAGCAGCTTCACTCGAGGAGGGGTCGAGAGTATTCAGCCCCAGCATTTT
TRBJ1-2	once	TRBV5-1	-	CASSASWEYGYTF	TGCGCCAGCAGCGCGTCCTGGGAGTACGGCTACACCTTC
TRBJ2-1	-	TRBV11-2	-	CASSTDRNAYNEQFF	TGTGCCAGCAGCACTGACAGGAATGCCTACAATGAGCAGTTCTTC
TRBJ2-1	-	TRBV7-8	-	CASSLWTAWNEQFF	TGTGCCAGCAGCTTATGGACAGCATGGAATGAGCAGTTCTTC
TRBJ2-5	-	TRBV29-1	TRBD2	CSVEGLVETQYF	TGCAGCGTTGAGGGACTAGTCGAGACCCAGTACTTC
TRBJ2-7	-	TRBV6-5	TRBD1	CASTATGNSYEQYF	TGTGCCAGCACAGCGACAGGGAACTCCTACGAGCAGTACTTC
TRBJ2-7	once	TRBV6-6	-	CASSPPDGKGSEQYF	TGTGCCAGCAGTCCTCCCGACGGGAAAGGATCCGAGCAGTACTTC
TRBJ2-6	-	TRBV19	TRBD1	CASKLDRAGANVLTF	TGTGCCAGTAAACTGGACAGGGCTGGGGCCAACGTCCTGACTTTC
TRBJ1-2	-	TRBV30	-	CAWSVFRGYTF	TGTGCCTGGAGTGTATTCCGGGGCTACACCTTC
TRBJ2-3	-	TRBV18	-	CASSGPGGTDTQYF	TGTGCCAGCTCAGGACCGGGAGGCACAGATACGCAGTATTTT
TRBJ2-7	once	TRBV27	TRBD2	CASSRGQGTSGSHEQYF	TGTGCCAGCAGCCGGGGGCAAGGGACTAGCGGGAGCCACGAGCAGTACTTC
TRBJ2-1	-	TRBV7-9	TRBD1	CASSDQGGGDSYNEQFF	TGTGCCAGCAGTGATCAAGGGGGCGGAGACTCCTACAATGAGCAGTTCTTC
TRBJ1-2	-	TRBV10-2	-	CASVGGGTVYGYTF	TGCGCCAGCGTAGGGGGTGGAACAGTCTATGGCTACACCTTC
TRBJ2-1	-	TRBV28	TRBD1	CAVVGDRGLYEQFF	TGTGCCGTGGTCGGGGACAGGGGGTTGTATGAGCAGTTCTTC
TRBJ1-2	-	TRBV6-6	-	CASSYLAENIYGYTF	TGTGCCAGCAGTTACTTGGCGGAAAATATCTATGGCTACACCTTC
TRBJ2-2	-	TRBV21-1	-	CASSMPGGRATGELFF	TGTGCCAGCAGCATGCCGGGCGGCAGGGCCACCGGGGAGCTGTTTTTT
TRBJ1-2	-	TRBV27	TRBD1	CASSLAGGASGYTF	TGTGCCAGCAGTTTAGCAGGGGGCGCGTCTGGCTACACCTTC
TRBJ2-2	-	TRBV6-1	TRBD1	CASRQGTGELFF	TGTGCCAGCAGACAGGGGACCGGGGAGCTGTTTTTT
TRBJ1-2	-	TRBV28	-	CASSPGLLNYGYTF	TGTGCCAGCAGTCCGGGACTTCTTAACTATGGCTACACCTTC
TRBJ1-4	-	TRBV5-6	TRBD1	CASSFPTGGNEKLFF	TGTGCCAGCAGCTTCCCGACAGGGGGCAATGAAAAACTGTTTTTT
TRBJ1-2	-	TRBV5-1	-	CASSPDTQEYYGYTF	TGCGCCAGCAGCCCGGACACCCAAGAATACTATGGCTACACCTTC
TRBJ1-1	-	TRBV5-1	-	CASSPAGPTEAFF	TGCGCCAGCAGTCCAGCGGGGCCCACTGAAGCTTTCTTT